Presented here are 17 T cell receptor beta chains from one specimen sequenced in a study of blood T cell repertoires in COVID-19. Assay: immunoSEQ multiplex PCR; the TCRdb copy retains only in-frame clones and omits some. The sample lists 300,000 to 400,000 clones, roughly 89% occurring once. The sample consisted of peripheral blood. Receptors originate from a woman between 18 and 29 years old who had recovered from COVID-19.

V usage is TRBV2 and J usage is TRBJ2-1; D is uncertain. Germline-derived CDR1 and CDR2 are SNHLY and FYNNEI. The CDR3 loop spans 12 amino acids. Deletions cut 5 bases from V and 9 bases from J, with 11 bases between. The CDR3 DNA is TGTGCCAGCAGTTCCCTCGTGAGTGAGCAGTTCTTC. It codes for CASSSLVSEQFF.

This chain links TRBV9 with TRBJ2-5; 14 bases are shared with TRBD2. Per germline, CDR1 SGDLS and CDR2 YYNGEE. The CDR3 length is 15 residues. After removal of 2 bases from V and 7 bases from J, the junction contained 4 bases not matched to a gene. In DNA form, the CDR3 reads TGTGCCAGCAGCGTGGGGACTAGCGGGAGTTCGACCCAGTACTTC. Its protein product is CASSVGTSGSSTQYF.

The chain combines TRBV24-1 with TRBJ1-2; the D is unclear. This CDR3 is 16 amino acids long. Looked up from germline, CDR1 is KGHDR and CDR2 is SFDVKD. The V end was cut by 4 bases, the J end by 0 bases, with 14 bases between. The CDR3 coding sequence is TGTGCCACCAGTGACGCTCAGAATTCTCCTAACTATGGCTACACCTTC. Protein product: CATSDAQNSPNYGYTF.

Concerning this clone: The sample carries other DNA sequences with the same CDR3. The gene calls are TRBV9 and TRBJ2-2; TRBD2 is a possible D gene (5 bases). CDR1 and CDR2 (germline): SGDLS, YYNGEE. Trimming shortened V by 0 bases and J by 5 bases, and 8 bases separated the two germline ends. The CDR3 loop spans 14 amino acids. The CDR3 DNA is TGTGCCAGCAGCGTAGCTTCGGGGACCGGGGAGCTGTTTTTT. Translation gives CASSVASGTGELFF.

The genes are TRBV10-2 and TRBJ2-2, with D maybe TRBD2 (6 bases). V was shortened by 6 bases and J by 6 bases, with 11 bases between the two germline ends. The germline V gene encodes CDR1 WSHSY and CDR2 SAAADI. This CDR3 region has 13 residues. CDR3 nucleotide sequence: TGCGCCAGCAGCACGGGAGTGGCCGGGGAGCTGTTTTTT. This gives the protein CASSTGVAGELFF.

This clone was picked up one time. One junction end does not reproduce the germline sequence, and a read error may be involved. The CDR3 region has the DNA TGTGCCAGCAGATTAGAACGACTAGCGGGGGACAACAATGAGCAGTTCTTC. This encodes CASRLERLAGDNNEQFF. This chain joins TRBV7-9 and TRBJ2-1; 12 bases are a match to TRBD2. The CDR3 contains 17 residues. CDR1 SEHNR and CDR2 FQNEAQ come from the germline V gene (reference sequence).

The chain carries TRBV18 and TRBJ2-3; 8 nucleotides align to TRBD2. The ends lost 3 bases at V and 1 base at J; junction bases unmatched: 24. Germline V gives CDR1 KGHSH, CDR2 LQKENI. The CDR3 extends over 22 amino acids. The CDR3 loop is CASSPPVAGGGHGGKGTDTQYF. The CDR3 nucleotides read TGTGCCAGCTCACCGCCCGTAGCCGGGGGGGGGCACGGGGGGAAAGGCACAGATACGCAGTATTTT.

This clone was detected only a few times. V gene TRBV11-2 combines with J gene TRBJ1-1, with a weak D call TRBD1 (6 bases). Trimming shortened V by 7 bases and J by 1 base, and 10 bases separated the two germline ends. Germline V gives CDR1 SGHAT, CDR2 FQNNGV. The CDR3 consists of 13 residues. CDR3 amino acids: CASIGQPNTEAFF. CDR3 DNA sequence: TGTGCCAGCATCGGACAGCCGAACACTGAAGCTTTCTTT.

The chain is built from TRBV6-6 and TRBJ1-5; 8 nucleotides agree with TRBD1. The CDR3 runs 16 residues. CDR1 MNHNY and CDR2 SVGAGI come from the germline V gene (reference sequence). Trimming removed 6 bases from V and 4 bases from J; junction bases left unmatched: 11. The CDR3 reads CASRPLTGELNQPQHF. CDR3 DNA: TGTGCCAGCAGGCCCCTGACAGGGGAATTAAATCAGCCCCAGCATTTT.

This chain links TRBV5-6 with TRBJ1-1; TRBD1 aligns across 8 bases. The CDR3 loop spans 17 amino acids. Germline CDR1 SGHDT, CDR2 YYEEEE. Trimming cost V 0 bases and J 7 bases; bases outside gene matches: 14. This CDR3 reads CASSLGQGRFFLGEAFF. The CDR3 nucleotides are TGTGCCAGCAGCTTGGGACAGGGGCGTTTCTTTCTTGGTGAAGCTTTCTTT.

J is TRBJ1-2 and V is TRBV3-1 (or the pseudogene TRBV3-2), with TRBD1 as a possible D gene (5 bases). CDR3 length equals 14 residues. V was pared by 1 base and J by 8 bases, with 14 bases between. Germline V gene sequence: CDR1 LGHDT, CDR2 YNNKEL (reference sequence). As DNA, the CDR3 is TGTGCCAGCAGCCAAGGGGGTAGCCAGGGCGGCTACACCTTC. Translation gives CASSQGGSQGGYTF.

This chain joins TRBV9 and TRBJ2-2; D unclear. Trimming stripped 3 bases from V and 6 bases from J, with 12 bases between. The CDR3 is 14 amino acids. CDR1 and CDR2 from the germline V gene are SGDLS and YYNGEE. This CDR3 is CASSASRWPGELFF. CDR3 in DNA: TGTGCCAGCAGCGCCTCGAGGTGGCCCGGGGAGCTGTTTTTT.

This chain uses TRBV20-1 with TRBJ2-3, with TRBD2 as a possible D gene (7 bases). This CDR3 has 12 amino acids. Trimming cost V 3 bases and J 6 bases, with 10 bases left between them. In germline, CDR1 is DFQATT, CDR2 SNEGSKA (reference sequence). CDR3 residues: CSASPGGDTQYF. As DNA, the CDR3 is TGCAGTGCTAGTCCGGGGGGCGATACGCAGTATTTT.

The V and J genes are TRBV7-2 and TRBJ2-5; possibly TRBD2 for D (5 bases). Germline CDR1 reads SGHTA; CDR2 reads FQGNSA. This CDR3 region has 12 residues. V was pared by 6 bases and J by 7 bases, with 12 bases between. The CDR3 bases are TGTGCCAGCAGTAGCGCCAGAGGGACCCAGTACTTC. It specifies CASSSARGTQYF.

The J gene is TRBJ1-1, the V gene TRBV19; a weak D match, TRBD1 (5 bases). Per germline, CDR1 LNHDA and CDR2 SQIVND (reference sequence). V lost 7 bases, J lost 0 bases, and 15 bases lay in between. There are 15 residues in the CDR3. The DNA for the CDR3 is TGTGCCAGTAATCCCCGGGCAGGGTTGAACACTGAAGCTTTCTTT. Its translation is CASNPRAGLNTEAFF.

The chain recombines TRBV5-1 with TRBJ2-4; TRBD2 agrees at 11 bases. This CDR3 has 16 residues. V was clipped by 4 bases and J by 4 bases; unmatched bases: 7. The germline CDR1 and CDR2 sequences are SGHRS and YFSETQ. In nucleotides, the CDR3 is TGCGCCAGCAGCCGGCAACTAGCGGGAGTTAAAAACATTCAGTACTTC. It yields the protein CASSRQLAGVKNIQYF. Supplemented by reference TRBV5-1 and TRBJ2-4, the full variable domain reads KAGVTQTPRYLIKTRGQQVTLSCSPISGHRSVSWYQQTPGQGLQFLFEYFSETQRNKGNFPGRFSGRQFSNSRSEMNVSTLELGDSALYLCASSRQLAGVKNIQYFGAGTRLSVL.

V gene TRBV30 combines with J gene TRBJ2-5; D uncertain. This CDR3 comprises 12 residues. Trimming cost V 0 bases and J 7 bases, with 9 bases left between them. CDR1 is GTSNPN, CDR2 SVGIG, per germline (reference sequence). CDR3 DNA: TGTGCCTGGAGTGTATACCCCGGGACCCAGTACTTC. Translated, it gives CAWSVYPGTQYF.